These 22 T cell receptor beta chains came from one sample sequenced in a study of CD8+CD57+ T cells in acquired aplastic anemia. TCR beta VDJ and CDR3 profiles were obtained from a genomic DNA template. Each CDR3 protein is one row after TCRdb ran MiXCR on the reads. The sample holds 89,000 or so distinct CDR3 sequences, around two thirds seen once. Selection for sequencing was limited to patients who had shown CD8+CD57+ cell expansion by flow cytometry. Sequencing used sorted CD4+, CD8+, or CD8+CD57+ T cells (not recorded which) from PBMCs. These receptors all stem from a human donor with aplastic anemia.

This chain uses TRBV7-6 with TRBJ1-1; unclear D gene. Trimming took 1 base from V and 1 from J, leaving 4 bases between them. The CDR3 runs 13 residues. CDR1 is SGHVS, CDR2 FNYEAQ, per germline. CDR3 bases: TGTGCCAGCAGCTTAGACCAGAACACTGAAGCTTTCTTT. Residues: CASSLDQNTEAFF. The whole variable domain, filled in from reference TRBV7-6 and TRBJ1-1, reads GAGVSQSPRYKVTKRGQDVALRCDPISGHVSLYWYRQALGQGPEFLTYFNYEAQQDKSGLPNDRFSAERPEGSISTLTIQRTEQRDSAMYRCASSLDQNTEAFFGQGTRLTVV.

The chain joins TRBV19 to TRBJ1-5, with TRBD1 identical over 10 bases. V lost 6 bases, J lost 3 bases, and 8 bases stayed unmatched. CDR3 length: 16 residues. Germline assignment: CDR1 LNHDA and CDR2 SQIVND (reference sequence). The CDR3 loop reads CASRSRDRGFNQPQHF. The CDR3 region has the DNA TGTGCCAGTAGGAGCCGGGACAGGGGTTTCAATCAGCCCCAGCATTTT. The whole variable domain, remainder taken from reference TRBV19 and TRBJ1-5, is DGGITQSPKYLFRKEGQNVTLSCEQNLNHDAMYWYRQDPGQGLRLIYYSQIVNDFQKGDIAEGYSVSREKKESFPLTVTSAQKNPTAFYLCASRSRDRGFNQPQHFGDGTRLSIL.

CDR3 DNA sequence: TGCAGTGCTAGAGATTCACAATGGGGATCTGGAAACACCATATATTTT. Its translation: CSARDSQWGSGNTIYF. J is TRBJ1-3 and V is TRBV20-1; D ambiguous. The V gene's germline CDR1 is DFQATT and CDR2 SNEGSKA (reference sequence). The CDR3 runs 16 residues. The V and J ends lost 0 bases and 1 base respectively, with 13 bases between them.

The chain carries TRBV4-1 and TRBJ2-7; weak D call: TRBD1 (5 bases). V was clipped by 4 bases and J by 6 bases, with 19 bases between them. CDR3 length equals 15 residues. Germline values: CDR1 MGHRA, CDR2 YSYEKL. The CDR3: CASSLRVDTDSEQYF. DNA for the CDR3: TGCGCCAGCAGCCTCCGTGTGGATACTGACAGCGAGCAGTACTTC.

This clonotype was detected only once. J is TRBJ1-6 and V is TRBV20-1; weak D call: TRBD1 (6 bases). CDR1 and CDR2 (germline): DFQATT, SNEGSKA (reference sequence). The CDR3 extends over 13 amino acids. The V end lost 5 bases, the J end lost 10 bases, and 15 bases lay between the germline ends. CDR3 bases: TGCAGTGCTCGGGCCCAGGGGAAATCACCCCTCCACTTT. Translated: CSARAQGKSPLHF.

This clonotype was observed a few times. The J gene is TRBJ2-7, the V gene TRBV29-1; perhaps TRBD1 as D (6 bases). Between the trimmed V and J ends, which lost 3 bases and 2 bases, there was a span of 8 bases. CDR3 size: 12 residues. Germline V lookup: CDR1 SQVTM, CDR2 ANQGSEA. The CDR3 sequence: CSVEGAAYEQYF. The CDR3 coding sequence is TGCAGCGTTGAGGGGGCAGCCTACGAGCAGTACTTC.

This chain connects TRBV24-1 to TRBJ2-7; TRBD2 is a possible D gene (7 bases). CDR3 length: 16 residues. Deletions cut 4 bases from V and 2 bases from J, with 17 bases between. Germline assignment: CDR1 KGHDR and CDR2 SFDVKD. The DNA of the CDR3 is TGTGCCACCAGTGACGCAGCGCGGGGGCCTCCCTACGAGCAGTACTTC. Translating gives CATSDAARGPPYEQYF.

The J gene is TRBJ1-2, the V gene TRBV10-3; 7 bases are shared with TRBD1. The CDR3 consists of 14 residues. V trimming: 10 bases; J trimming: 6 bases; junction bases outside the gene matches: 14. Per germline, CDR1 ENHRY and CDR2 SYGVKD. Here the CDR3 reads CASNSGGALNGYTF. The DNA for the CDR3 is TGTGCCAGCAACTCAGGGGGGGCTTTGAATGGCTACACCTTC.

V gene TRBV9 combines with J gene TRBJ2-4; D not resolved. Per the germline V gene, CDR1 is SGDLS and CDR2 is YYNGEE. V lost 0 bases and J 0 bases, leaving 4 bases between the germline ends. The CDR3 spans 14 residues. CDR3 DNA: TGTGCCAGCAGCGTAGGTGTAGCCAAAAACATTCAGTACTTC. Protein product: CASSVGVAKNIQYF.

Comment on this clonotype: Its ends do not fully match the called genes, so a read error is possible. The chain combines TRBV7-9 with TRBJ2-7, with 7 bases that match TRBD2. In germline, CDR1 is SEHNR, CDR2 FQNEAQ (reference sequence). There are 14 residues in the CDR3. The DNA of the CDR3 is TGTGCCAGCAATTCTAGCGGCACCCCCTACGAGCAGTACTTT. Its protein is CASNSSGTPYEQYF.

The CDR3 loop reads CSARGPAGGPETQYF. For the CDR3, the DNA is TGCAGTGCTAGAGGGCCAGCGGGAGGGCCAGAGACCCAGTACTTC. V usage is TRBV20-1 and J usage is TRBJ2-5, with 10 bases lining up with TRBD2. CDR1 is DFQATT and CDR2 is SNEGSKA in the germline V gene (reference sequence). V shed 1 base and J 4 bases; nucleotides not matched to a gene: 6. The CDR3 totals 15 residues.

The chain uses TRBV12-3 or TRBV12-4 and TRBJ2-1, with D perhaps matching TRBD1 or TRBD2 (5 bases each). The CDR3 has 14 residues. Trimming shortened V by 6 bases and J by 3 bases, and 12 bases separated the two germline ends. The CDR3 region is CASSPRDGYNEQFF. The DNA of the CDR3 is TGTGCCAGCAGCCCCCGGGACGGCTACAATGAGCAGTTCTTC.

The gene calls are TRBV29-1 and TRBJ2-3; D is perhaps TRBD2 (5 bases). V dropped 7 bases and J dropped 1 base, with 9 bases sitting between them. The CDR3 is made up of 12 amino acids. The germline gives CDR1 SQVTM, CDR2 ANQGSEA. The CDR3 region is CSGTRGTDTQYF. The CDR3 region has the DNA TGCAGCGGGACGCGGGGCACAGATACGCAGTATTTT.

This clonotype was observed many times. The V and J genes are TRBV3-1 and TRBJ2-7; TRBD1 matches at 9 bases. CDR3 length equals 17 residues. Trimming took 2 bases from V and 5 from J; bases not matched to a gene: 13. Looked up from germline, CDR1 is LGHDT and CDR2 is YNNKEL (reference sequence). DNA for the CDR3: TGTGCCAGCAGCCAAAGAGCCGACAGGGGGTTCATCCACGAGCAGTACTTC. Protein sequence: CASSQRADRGFIHEQYF.

This clonotype was observed once. The gene calls are TRBV9 and TRBJ1-3, with D hard to call. CDR3 length: 12 amino acids. Germline CDR1 is SGDLS and CDR2 is YYNGEE. Trimming shortened V by 7 bases and J by 1 base, and 6 bases separated the two germline ends. CDR3 loop: CASASSGNTIYF. The DNA for the CDR3 is TGTGCCAGCGCCAGTTCTGGAAACACCATATATTTT. Together with reference TRBV9 and TRBJ1-3, the CDR3 gives the full variable domain: DSGVTQTPKHLITATGQRVTLRCSPRSGDLSVYWYQQSLDQGLQFLIQYYNGEERAKGNILERFSAQQFPDLHSELNLSSLELGDSALYFCASASSGNTIYFGEGSWLTVV.

Regarding this clonotype: One junction end disagrees with the germline gene, perhaps due to a read error. The chain couples TRBV10-3 to TRBJ2-7, with unresolved D. Germline values: CDR1 ENHRY, CDR2 SYGVKD. The length of the CDR3 is 14 residues. In DNA form, the CDR3 reads TGTGCCACCAGTGAATCACCAACCACTTACGAGCAGTACTTC. Amino acid sequence: CATSESPTTYEQYF.

The chain recombines TRBV10-3 with TRBJ1-1; D is unclear. This CDR3 has 12 residues. Germline CDR1 ENHRY, CDR2 SYGVKD. V was pared by 2 bases and J by 7 bases, with 8 bases between. The CDR3 DNA follows: TGTGCCATCAGTGAGCAGAGTATTGAAGCTTTCTTT. Residues: CAISEQSIEAFF.

The chain is built from TRBV7-8 and TRBJ1-1; no clear D gene. Germline assignment: CDR1 SGHVS and CDR2 FQNEAQ. This CDR3 region has 14 residues. V dropped 1 base and J dropped 6 bases, with 12 bases sitting between them. CDR3 loop: CASSLGVTLSEAFF. The CDR3 nucleotides are TGTGCCAGCAGCTTAGGGGTCACACTCTCTGAAGCTTTCTTT. The whole variable domain, filled in from reference TRBV7-8 and TRBJ1-1, reads GAGVSQSPRYKVAKRGQDVALRCDPISGHVSLFWYQQALGQGPEFLTYFQNEAQLDKSGLPSDRFFAERPEGSVSTLKIQRTQQEDSAVYLCASSLGVTLSEAFFGQGTRLTVV.

Turning to this clonotype: One junction end disagrees with the germline gene, perhaps due to a read error. The rearrangement joins TRBV2 to TRBJ2-1; tentatively, D is TRBD2 (5 bases). This CDR3 has 12 residues. Germline values: CDR1 SNHLY, CDR2 FYNNEI. This chain's CDR3 is CTVRGAYNGQFF. CDR3 in DNA: TGTACGGTACGGGGAGCTTACAATGGGCAGTTCTTC.

The chain's CDR3 is CASRGLGEQYF. The DNA of the CDR3 is TGTGCCAGCAGGGGACTTGGCGAGCAGTACTTC. This chain connects TRBV7-8 to TRBJ2-7; D possibly corresponds to TRBD2 (6 bases). The CDR3 is 11 residues long. Per the germline V gene, CDR1 is SGHVS and CDR2 is FQNEAQ. With 6 bases removed from V and 6 bases from J, the gap between germline ends came to 9 bases.

This clonotype was recorded many times. This chain uses TRBV4-1 with TRBJ1-2; 8 bases are a match to TRBD1. The CDR3 extends over 19 amino acids. Trimming removed 0 bases from V and 2 bases from J; junction bases left unmatched: 14. Germline CDR1 MGHRA, CDR2 YSYEKL. The CDR3, as DNA: TGCGCCAGCAGCCAAGACCCCATGACAGGGGCAGTTGCAAACTATGGCTACACCTTC. As protein: CASSQDPMTGAVANYGYTF.

About this clonotype: Relative to the germline gene, one junction end is altered; a read error may explain this. V is TRBV29-1 and J is TRBJ1-2; D is unresolved. CDR1 SQVTM and CDR2 ANQGSEA come from the germline V gene. The CDR3 spans 12 residues. CDR3 sequence reads: CSGTNKFYGYAF. In DNA form, the CDR3 reads TGCAGCGGCACGAACAAGTTCTATGGCTACGCCTTC.